This T cell receptor (beta chain) was observed in a study of blood T cell repertoires in COVID-19. Between the trimmed V and J ends, which lost 8 bases and 1 base, there was a span of 17 bases. Germline V gene lookup returns CDR1 LGHDT and CDR2 YNNKEL (reference sequence). The CDR3 spans 15 residues. The table came from immunoSEQ multiplex PCR; TCRdb's copy has only in-frame clones and leaves some out. The repertoire holds about 69,000 clones, with approximately 80% as singletons. The receptor comes from a man in his forties or fifties with COVID-19, enrolled during active disease. Specimen: peripheral blood. V is TRBV3-1 (or the pseudogene TRBV3-2) and J is TRBJ1-1; D ambiguous. Written as DNA, the CDR3 is TGTGCCAGCGAACCGAGGGCAGCCAAGAACACTGAAGCTTTCTTT. Encoded protein: CASEPRAAKNTEAFF.